The 5 T cell receptor beta chains listed next were all sequenced from one sample in a study of T cell responses to AZD1222 COVID-19 vaccine. Method: immunoSEQ multiplex PCR; TCRdb's copy keeps in-frame clones and lacks some. Here the sample spans fewer than 300,000 clones, 85% to 95% being singletons. The sequencing used peripheral blood, collected on day 0 of AZD1222 vaccination. The receptors come from an adult in good health.

This clone was observed a single time. The V gene is TRBV5-5, the J gene TRBJ2-1; 13 bases line up with TRBD2. The CDR3 loop spans 18 amino acids. Trimming cost V 3 bases and J 2 bases; bases outside gene matches: 8. Germline CDR1 and CDR2: SGHKS and YYEKEE (reference sequence). As DNA, the CDR3 is TGTGCCAGCAGCTCCCAGACTAGCGGGGGGATCACCTACAATGAGCAGTTCTTC. Translated, it gives CASSSQTSGGITYNEQFF.

The rearrangement joins TRBV19 to TRBJ2-1, with 8 bases lining up with TRBD2. The trim removed 5 bases at V and 7 bases at J, leaving 13 bases unmatched. Looked up from germline, CDR1 is LNHDA and CDR2 is SQIVND (reference sequence). The CDR3 is 16 amino acids. CDR3 DNA sequence: TGTGCCAGTAGTGCGGTAGCGGGGACCCTTTGGAATGAGCAGTTCTTC. It is translated as CASSAVAGTLWNEQFF. Based on the CDR3 plus reference TRBV19 and TRBJ2-1, the full variable domain is DGGITQSPKYLFRKEGQNVTLSCEQNLNHDAMYWYRQDPGQGLRLIYYSQIVNDFQKGDIAEGYSVSREKKESFPLTVTSAQKNPTAFYLCASSAVAGTLWNEQFFGPGTRLTVL.

The chain carries TRBV19 and TRBJ1-1; 7 nucleotides agree with TRBD1. CDR1 is LNHDA and CDR2 is SQIVND in the germline V gene (reference sequence). V lost 11 bases and J lost 2; bases outside the gene matches: 8. This CDR3 contains 13 residues. For the CDR3, the DNA is TGTGCCGTCTCCGACAGGGCTAACACTGAAGCTTTCTTT. Translation gives CAVSDRANTEAFF.

The chain uses TRBV20-1 and TRBJ1-2; D gene uncertain. Between the trimmed V and J ends, which lost 3 bases and 4 bases, there was a span of 6 bases. The germline CDR1 and CDR2 sequences are DFQATT and SNEGSKA (reference sequence). The length of the CDR3 is 11 residues. CDR3 DNA sequence: TGCAGTGCTAGGCGCGTCTATGGCTACACCTTC. Amino acids: CSARRVYGYTF.

The chain is built from TRBV13 and TRBJ2-5, with TRBD2 matching 13 bases. The CDR3 spans 15 residues. Germline V gene sequence: CDR1 PRHDT, CDR2 FYEKMQ (reference sequence). J lost 5 bases, V lost 5 bases, and 5 bases had no gene match. CDR3 DNA: TGTGCCAGCAGCCGGACTAGCGGGGGTGACGAGACCCAGTACTTC. Translation: CASSRTSGGDETQYF.